Listed below are T cell receptor beta chains from one sample, sequenced in a study of blood T cell repertoires in COVID-19. The data were produced by immunoSEQ multiplex PCR, yet TCRdb's version contains in-frame clones alone and is incomplete. The table records more than 70,000 clones, 86% of them present only once. Sequenced material: peripheral blood. The receptors derive from a man between 60 and 75 years old with acute or convalescent COVID-19. Each CDR3 is given with its conserved first and last residue. A D gene is named only where the DNA matches it firmly. Some rows have no size entry. The others give once, few or many, or a class for an expanded clone.

v_gene	abundance	d_gene	j_gene	CDR3nt	CDR3aa
TRBV7-2	NA	TRBD2	TRBJ2-7	TGTGCCAGCAGCCGGACTAGCCGCTCCTACGAGCAGTACTTC	CASSRTSRSYEQYF
TRBV7-9	NA	TRBD2	TRBJ2-1	TGTGCCAGCAGCCGTAGCGGGGGGGATGATGAGCAGTTCTTC	CASSRSGGDDEQFF
TRBV19	NA	NA	TRBJ2-1	TGTGCCAGTAGTCTCTACCTTCTAGCGAGCTCCTACAATGAGCAGTTCTTC	CASSLYLLASSYNEQFF
TRBV5-1	NA	NA	TRBJ1-1	TGCGCCAGCAGCCCACAGCAAGCAGTGAACACTGAAGCTTTCTTT	CASSPQQAVNTEAFF
TRBV30	NA	TRBD1	TRBJ1-1	TGTGCCTGGAATAGAGGGACAGGGGATACTGAAGCTTTCTTT	CAWNRGTGDTEAFF
TRBV7-6	NA	TRBD2	TRBJ2-1	TGTGCCAGCAGCTTAGCTAGCGGGGGTTTTGATGAGCAGTTCTTC	CASSLASGGFDEQFF
TRBV29-1	NA	NA	TRBJ1-4	TGCAGCGTTGAACAAGGCGGTATGGAAAAACTGTTTTTT	CSVEQGGMEKLFF
TRBV7-2	NA	TRBD2	TRBJ2-3	TGTGCCAGCAGCCCGGGACTAGCGGTGACGGATACGCAGTATTTT	CASSPGLAVTDTQYF
TRBV11-3	NA	TRBD1	TRBJ2-3	TGTGCCAGCAGCTTAGGGAGGACAGGGAGCACAGATACGCAGTATTTT	CASSLGRTGSTDTQYF
TRBV11-1	NA	TRBD1	TRBJ1-6	TGTGCCAGCAGACAGGGGTACTCACCCCTCCACTTT	CASRQGYSPLHF
TRBV7-9	NA	TRBD1	TRBJ1-2	TGTGCCAGCAGCTTTGAGACAGGGACTTATGGCTACACCTTC	CASSFETGTYGYTF
TRBV5-1	NA	TRBD2	TRBJ2-7	TGCGCCAGCAGCTGGGGACTAGCGGGAGTCTACGAGCAGTACTTC	CASSWGLAGVYEQYF
TRBV7-8	NA	TRBD1	TRBJ1-4	TGTGCCAGCAGTTTCGACAGGGGTAATGAAAAACTGTTTTTT	CASSFDRGNEKLFF
TRBV19	NA	NA	TRBJ2-7	TGTGCCAGTAGTATCGCGGGACGGTTTATGGACGAGCAGTACTTC	CASSIAGRFMDEQYF
TRBV5-1	NA	TRBD2	TRBJ2-7	TGCGCCAGCAGCGTGGGACTAGCGGGGCTCTACGAGCAGTACTTC	CASSVGLAGLYEQYF
TRBV29-1	NA	TRBD1	TRBJ1-2	TGCAGCGTTGGACAGGGGGTGAACTATGGCTACACCTTC	CSVGQGVNYGYTF
TRBV6-2/TRBV6-3	NA	TRBD2	TRBJ2-7	TGTGCCAGCAGTCAGAGGACTAGCGGGGGCGAGCAGTACTTC	CASSQRTSGGEQYF
TRBV7-2	few	NA	TRBJ2-2	TGTGCCAGCAGCAAACAGGGTTCTGGGGAGCTGTTTTTT	CASSKQGSGELFF
TRBV19	NA	TRBD1	TRBJ1-4	TGTGCCAGTCGGGACAGGAGAGCAACTAATGAAAAACTGTTTTTT	CASRDRRATNEKLFF
TRBV29-1	NA	NA	TRBJ1-1	TGCAGCGTTGAAGATAATGCCAGGGGCTGGGACACTGAAGCTTTCTTT	CSVEDNARGWDTEAFF
TRBV7-7	NA	NA	TRBJ2-5	TGTGCCAGCAGCCCGAGCAAGCTTACTAGGGAGACCCAGTACTTC	CASSPSKLTRETQYF
TRBV2	NA	TRBD1	TRBJ1-6	TGTGCCAGCAGAAAAACCGGGACAGGGCAATCCTCCTATAATTCACCCCTCCACTTT	CASRKTGTGQSSYNSPLHF
TRBV29-1	NA	TRBD1	TRBJ1-2	TGCAGCGTGGGGGACAGGGCCTCTGGCTACACCTTC	CSVGDRASGYTF
TRBV9	NA	NA	TRBJ1-1	TGTGCCAGCAGCGTATCAAACAGGGCCGCTGAAGCTTTCTTT	CASSVSNRAAEAFF
TRBV6-6	NA	NA	TRBJ2-7	TGTGCCAGCAGTACCCTACTAGCTGGCGGCTCCTACGAGCAGTACTTC	CASSTLLAGGSYEQYF
TRBV18	NA	NA	TRBJ2-5	TGTGCCAGCTCACCACGTCAGGGGCTAGAGACCCAGTACTTC	CASSPRQGLETQYF
TRBV7-8	NA	NA	TRBJ1-1	TGTGCCAGCAGCGTCGTAATAGGGGTAAAGACTGAAGCTTTCTTT	CASSVVIGVKTEAFF
TRBV29-1	once	TRBD1	TRBJ1-2	TGCAGCGTTGCGCTCTCCGGGACAGGGAAGCTCTTCTTC	CSVALSGTGKLFF
TRBV15	NA	NA	TRBJ2-7	TGTGCCACCAGCAGGGACACCATTCCCTACGAGCAGTACTTC	CATSRDTIPYEQYF
TRBV11-2	NA	TRBD2	TRBJ2-3	TGTGCCAGCCGACTAGCGGGATCAACAGATACGCAGTATTTT	CASRLAGSTDTQYF
TRBV7-3	NA	NA	TRBJ2-5	TGTGCCAGCAGCTTAACGTTGGCAGTCCAAGAGACCCAGTACTTC	CASSLTLAVQETQYF
TRBV12-3/TRBV12-4	once	NA	TRBJ1-1	TGTGCCAGCAGGAACGGTGACACTGAAGCTTTCTTT	CASRNGDTEAFF